This T cell receptor beta chain comes out of a study of T-cell memory formation after mild COVID-19. V was shortened by 2 bases and J by 8 bases, with 7 bases between the two germline ends. Germline CDR1 MNHEY, CDR2 SVGAGI. CDR3 size: 13 residues. This clonotype has more than one count but fewer than ten. Its cognate antigen is unknown. General observations from the study: Mostly located in CM and EM were contracting CD4+ clones, with contracting CD8+ clones located in EMRA.

Sample barcodes and UMIs were carried by the TCR alpha and TCR beta cDNA libraries that 5'RACE generated with constant-segment primers. TCRdb analysed the 5' RACE reads with MiXCR anew, one entry per CDR3 protein. This table holds about 88,000 distinct CDR3 sequences, about 23% found once. This chain joins TRBV6-5 and TRBJ1-6; D remains unclear. The TCR originated in a young man who had mild COVID-19 (a few samples of this study predate the infection). Cell type and time point are not known. Sequencing used PBMCs or a T cell subset sorted from them (not recorded which). The CDR3 DNA reads TGTGCCAGCAGTTACGGTGTGGATTCACCCCTCCACTTT. Its translation: CASSYGVDSPLHF.